Given below is one T cell receptor beta chain in context. Sample treatment: randomized to nivolumab then ipilimumab (arm A) or the reverse (arm B). DNA-damaging chemotherapy had not been given to any patient beforehand. Live CD3+CD8+ CD19− CD56− cells were sorted from PBMCs. This sample stems from a study of sequential checkpoint blockade in melanoma. Study in general: First-line arms were nivolumab then ipilimumab, or the reverse, randomized 1:1. Both treatment sequences were followed by maintenance nivolumab.

Assay used: immunoSEQ multiplex PCR; TCRdb lists only in-frame clones, some missing. Of roughly 10,000 clones listed, around three fifths are singletons. This clonotype was sampled from a human donor with melanoma. This specimen consisted of CD8+ T cells sorted from blood (inferred from file names), obtained from a patient given nivolumab and ipilimumab in sequence.

As DNA, the CDR3 is TGTGCCAGCAGAGAGTCTAGCGGGAGGGCCCTCGAGCAGTACTTC. Protein product: CASRESSGRALEQYF. This chain links TRBV28 with TRBJ2-7, with TRBD2 matching over 12 bases. Looked up from germline, CDR1 is MDHEN and CDR2 is SYDVKM. V lost 6 bases and J lost 6; bases outside the gene matches: 9. The CDR3 length is 15 residues.